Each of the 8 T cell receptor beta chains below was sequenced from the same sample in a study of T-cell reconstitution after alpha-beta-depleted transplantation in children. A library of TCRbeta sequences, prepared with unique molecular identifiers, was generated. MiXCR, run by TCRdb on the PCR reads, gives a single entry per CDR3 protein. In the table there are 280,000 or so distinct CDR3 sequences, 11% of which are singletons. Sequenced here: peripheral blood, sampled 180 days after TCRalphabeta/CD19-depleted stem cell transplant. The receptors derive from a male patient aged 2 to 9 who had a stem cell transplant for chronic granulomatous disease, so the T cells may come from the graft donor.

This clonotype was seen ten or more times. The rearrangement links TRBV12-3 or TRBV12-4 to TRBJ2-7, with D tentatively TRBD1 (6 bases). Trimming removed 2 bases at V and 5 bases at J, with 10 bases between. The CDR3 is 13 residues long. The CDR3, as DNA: TGTGCCAGCAGTTTATCTGAGGGGGACGAGCAGTACTTC. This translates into CASSLSEGDEQYF.

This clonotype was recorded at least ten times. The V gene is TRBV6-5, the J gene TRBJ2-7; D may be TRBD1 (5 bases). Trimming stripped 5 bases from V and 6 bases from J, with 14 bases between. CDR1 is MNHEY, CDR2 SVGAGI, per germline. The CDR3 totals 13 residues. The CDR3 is CASSRGERGEQYF. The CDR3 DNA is TGTGCCAGCAGTAGGGGTGAGCGAGGCGAGCAGTACTTC.

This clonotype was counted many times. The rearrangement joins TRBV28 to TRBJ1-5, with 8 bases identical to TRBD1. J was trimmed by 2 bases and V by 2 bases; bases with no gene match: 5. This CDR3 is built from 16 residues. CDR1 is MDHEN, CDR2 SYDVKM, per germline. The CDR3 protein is CASSLRQGKGNQPQHF. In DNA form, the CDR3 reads TGTGCCAGCAGTTTAAGACAGGGGAAGGGCAATCAGCCCCAGCATTTT.

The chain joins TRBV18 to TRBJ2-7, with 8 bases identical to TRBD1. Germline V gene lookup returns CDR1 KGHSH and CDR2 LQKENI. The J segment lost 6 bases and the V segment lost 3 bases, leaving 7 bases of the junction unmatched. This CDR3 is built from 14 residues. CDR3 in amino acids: CASSPRQGPPEQYF. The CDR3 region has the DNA TGTGCCAGCTCACCGCGACAGGGGCCTCCCGAGCAGTACTTC.

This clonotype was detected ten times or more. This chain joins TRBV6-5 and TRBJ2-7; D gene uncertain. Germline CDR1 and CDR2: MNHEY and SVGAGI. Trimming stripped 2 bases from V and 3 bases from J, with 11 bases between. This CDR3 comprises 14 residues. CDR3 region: CASSYLSTDYEQYF. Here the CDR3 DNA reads TGTGCCAGCAGTTACCTCAGTACCGACTACGAGCAGTACTTC.

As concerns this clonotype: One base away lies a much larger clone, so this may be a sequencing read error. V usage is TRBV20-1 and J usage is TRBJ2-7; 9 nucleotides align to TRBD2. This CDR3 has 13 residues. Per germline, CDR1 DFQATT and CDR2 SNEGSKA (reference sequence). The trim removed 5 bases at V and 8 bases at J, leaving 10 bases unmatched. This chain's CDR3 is CSAESSGGSKQYF. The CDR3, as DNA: TGCAGTGCTGAGAGTAGCGGGGGTTCCAAGCAGTACTTC.

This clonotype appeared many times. CDR3 amino acids: CASSHGGPNEQFF. CDR3 nucleotide sequence: TGCGCCAGCAGCCACGGAGGACCCAATGAGCAGTTCTTC. V usage is TRBV4-3 and J usage is TRBJ2-1, with D possibly being TRBD2 (5 bases). Germline values: CDR1 LGHNA, CDR2 YSLEER. The CDR3 runs to 13 residues. V was trimmed by 3 bases and J by 6 bases, leaving 9 bases between them.

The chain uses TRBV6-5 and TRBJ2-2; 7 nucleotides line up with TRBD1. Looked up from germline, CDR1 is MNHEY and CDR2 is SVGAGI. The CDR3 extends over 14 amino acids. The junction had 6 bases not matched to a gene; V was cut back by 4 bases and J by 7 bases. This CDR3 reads CASSSEGAGGELFF. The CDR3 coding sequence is TGTGCCAGCAGTTCTGAGGGGGCGGGCGGGGAGCTGTTTTTT.